Shown below are 22 T cell receptor beta chains from a single sample sequenced in a study of response to subunit inactivated influenza vaccine. TCRdb independently ran MiXCR on the RT-PCR reads; one entry per CDR3 protein. The sample yields some 200,000 distinct CDR3 sequences, roughly 12% seen once. Another study also made use of these data, one on T cells expressing NK-cell markers. As that report states: Making the TCR beta cDNA relied on 5'RACE template switching with UMIs.

The sample was CD8+ T cells sorted from PBMCs, taken about 13 days after vaccination. These receptors originate from a man aged 50 to 59 who received an inactivated influenza vaccine.

This rearrangement joins TRBV20-1 to TRBJ2-7; the match to TRBD1 covers 10 bases. Germline V gene data show CDR1 as DFQATT and CDR2 as SNEGSKA (reference sequence). Unmatched junction bases numbered 8, after V lost 0 bases and J lost 6 bases. The CDR3 contains 15 residues. The CDR3 loop is CSARDGDRGGLEQYF. The CDR3 DNA reads TGCAGTGCTAGAGATGGGGACAGGGGTGGGCTCGAGCAGTACTTC.

This clonotype was counted at least ten times. Here the CDR3 reads CASTDRSNQPQHF. The CDR3 DNA sequence: TGTGCCAGCACGGACCGTAGCAATCAGCCCCAGCATTTT. The chain links TRBV6-2 or TRBV6-3 to TRBJ1-5, with D unclear. The CDR3 contains 13 residues. Trimming shortened V by 7 bases and J by 0 bases, and 7 bases separated the two germline ends. Germline loops: CDR1 MNHEY, CDR2 SVGEGT.

CDR3 in amino acids: CASSSPGQPMNTEAFF. DNA of the CDR3: TGTGCCAGCAGTTCCCCGGGACAGCCTATGAACACTGAAGCTTTCTTT. The V gene is TRBV12-3 or TRBV12-4, the J gene TRBJ1-1, with 7 bases fitting TRBD1. CDR3 length equals 16 residues. With 4 bases clipped from V and 0 bases from J, the junction kept 8 bases outside the gene matches.

The chain couples TRBV30 to TRBJ1-2; D uncertain. V lost 2 bases and J 8 bases, leaving 12 bases between the germline ends. The V gene's germline CDR1 is GTSNPN and CDR2 SVGIG (reference sequence). The CDR3 length is 12 residues. CDR3 nucleotide sequence: TGTGCCTGGAGTCTCCTGACGCGAGGCTACACCTTC. This encodes CAWSLLTRGYTF.

This clonotype was counted a few times. V gene TRBV7-6 combines with J gene TRBJ2-2; D unresolved. Germline V lookup: CDR1 SGHVS, CDR2 FNYEAQ. V dropped 5 bases and J dropped 5 bases, with 9 bases sitting between them. This CDR3 comprises 13 residues. CDR3 amino acids: CASSRTSTGELFF. Written as DNA, the CDR3 is TGTGCCAGCAGCCGCACCAGTACCGGGGAGCTGTTTTTT.

The chain links TRBV19 to TRBJ2-1, with D perhaps given as TRBD1 or TRBD2 (5 bases each). The CDR3 has 15 residues. From germline, CDR1 is LNHDA and CDR2 SQIVND (reference sequence). V was shortened by 5 bases and J by 10 bases, with 21 bases between the two germline ends. For the CDR3, the DNA is TGTGCCAGTAGTGTTTCTACCCCCGGGGCTAACGAGCAGTTCTTC. Protein sequence: CASSVSTPGANEQFF.

Here the CDR3 DNA reads TGTGCCAGCAGCTTAGCACCAACAGGGAACACTGAAGCTTTCTTT. It is translated as CASSLAPTGNTEAFF. This sequence joins TRBV11-2 and TRBJ1-1; a weak D match, TRBD1 (5 bases). The germline V and J ends were trimmed by 1 base and 1 base, with 10 bases remaining between them. CDR1 is SGHAT, CDR2 FQNNGV, per germline. The CDR3 is made up of 15 amino acids.

This clonotype showed up many times. This chain uses TRBV14 with TRBJ2-1; D is possibly TRBD2 (5 bases). The CDR3 is made up of 14 amino acids. V shed 0 bases and J shed 12 bases, with 15 bases lying between them. Germline V gene data show CDR1 as SGHDN and CDR2 as FVKESK. The DNA for the CDR3 is TGTGCCAGCAGCCAAGAGAATAGCGCAGGAGGGCAGTTCTTC. Amino acids: CASSQENSAGGQFF.

V is TRBV5-5 and J is TRBJ2-3, with TRBD1 matching 7 bases. CDR1 and CDR2 from the germline V gene are SGHKS and YYEKEE (reference sequence). The CDR3 spans 14 residues. Unmatched junction bases numbered 3, after V lost 5 bases and J lost 0 bases. CDR3 protein: CASRTGFSTDTQYF. The DNA for the CDR3 is TGTGCCAGCAGGACAGGGTTTAGCACAGATACGCAGTATTTT.

The chain joins TRBV11-2 to TRBJ2-1; 8 nucleotides match TRBD2. CDR1 SGHAT and CDR2 FQNNGV come from the germline V gene. CDR3 length: 18 amino acids. V trimming: 4 bases; J trimming: 2 bases; junction bases outside the gene matches: 13. This chain's CDR3 is CASSSSETGGPTYNEQFF. CDR3 DNA sequence: TGTGCCAGCAGCTCTTCTGAGACGGGAGGGCCTACCTACAATGAGCAGTTCTTC.

The chain links TRBV20-1 to TRBJ2-7; TRBD2 might be the D (6 bases). Germline values: CDR1 DFQATT, CDR2 SNEGSKA (reference sequence). This CDR3 has 14 amino acids. The germline V and J ends were trimmed by 1 base and 2 bases, with 12 bases remaining between them. The CDR3 coding sequence is TGCAGTGCTAGAGTCTACGGGGGTCCCTACGAGCAGTACTTC. Translation: CSARVYGGPYEQYF.

CDR3 nucleotide sequence: TGTGCCAGCAGCCGTAGGGGGAACGAGCGGTCCTACAATGAGCAGTTCTTC. Translated, it gives CASSRRGNERSYNEQFF. V is TRBV11-3 and J is TRBJ2-1, with D perhaps matching TRBD1 (6 bases). V dropped 5 bases and J dropped 1 base, with 18 bases sitting between them. Germline CDR1 is SGHNT and CDR2 is YENEEA. CDR3 size: 17 residues.

The chain is built from TRBV4-3 and TRBJ2-5; D is ambiguous. With 0 bases removed from V and 7 bases from J, the gap between germline ends came to 15 bases. Germline V CDR1 and CDR2: LGHNA, YSLEER. This CDR3 contains 15 residues. The CDR3 here is CASSQEGPSGGTQYF. The CDR3 DNA sequence: TGCGCCAGCAGCCAAGAGGGTCCATCAGGCGGGACCCAGTACTTC.

The chain employs TRBV4-3 and TRBJ2-1, with 7 bases lining up with TRBD1. This CDR3 comprises 15 residues. V lost 4 bases, J lost 2 bases, and 5 bases stayed unmatched. Germline V gene data show CDR1 as LGHNA and CDR2 as YSLEER. The DNA of the CDR3 is TGCGCCAGCAGCCGCGGCAGGGGGACCTACAATGAGCAGTTCTTC. This translates into CASSRGRGTYNEQFF.

The gene calls are TRBV4-1 and TRBJ2-3, with D perhaps being TRBD1 or TRBD2 (5 bases each). Trimming took off 0 bases at V and 6 bases at J, with 16 bases between the two ends. In germline, CDR1 is MGHRA, CDR2 YSYEKL. The CDR3 is made up of 16 amino acids. For the CDR3, the DNA is TGCGCCAGCAGCCAAGAGCCGGTCCGGGGCCCGGATACGCAGTATTTT. Amino acids: CASSQEPVRGPDTQYF.

The V call is TRBV20-1, the J call TRBJ2-7; 9 nucleotides align to TRBD1. Trimming took 5 bases from V and 3 from J; bases not matched to a gene: 5. Germline lookup yields CDR1 DFQATT and CDR2 SNEGSKA (reference sequence). The CDR3 covers 13 residues. The CDR3 region is CSAEDRGYYEQYF. The DNA for the CDR3 is TGCAGTGCTGAAGACAGGGGGTACTACGAGCAGTACTTC.

In its sample, this clonotype was seen a few times. The rearrangement links TRBV4-2 to TRBJ2-1; the D gene is possibly TRBD2 (5 bases). The CDR3 runs 16 residues. CDR1 and CDR2 (germline): LGHNA, YNFKEQ. V was clipped by 0 bases and J by 8 bases, with 17 bases between them. CDR3 residues: CASSQDLGLASYEQFF. DNA of the CDR3: TGTGCCAGCAGCCAAGATCTAGGACTGGCCTCTTATGAGCAGTTCTTC.

This rearrangement joins TRBV30 to TRBJ2-7; D gene unclear. V lost 5 bases, J lost 4 bases, and 9 bases lay in between. CDR1 and CDR2 (germline): GTSNPN, SVGIG (reference sequence). The length of the CDR3 is 11 residues. The CDR3 DNA sequence: TGTGCCTGGGGGCGGCCATACGAGCAGTACTTC. It encodes CAWGRPYEQYF.

The chain is built from TRBV4-3 and TRBJ2-7; maybe TRBD1 (7 bases). This CDR3 region has 16 residues. The V gene's germline CDR1 is LGHNA and CDR2 YSLEER. Trimming took 0 bases from V and 3 from J, leaving 15 bases between them. The CDR3 is CASSQDRGTANYEQYF. The CDR3 region has the DNA TGCGCCAGCAGCCAAGATCGCGGGACAGCGAACTACGAGCAGTACTTC.

The rearrangement joins TRBV29-1 to TRBJ2-2; 11 positions match TRBD2. CDR3 size: 16 residues. V shed 3 bases and J 1 base; nucleotides not matched to a gene: 4. CDR1 and CDR2 from the germline V gene are SQVTM and ANQGSEA. The CDR3 DNA reads as TGCAGCGTTGAGTTAGCGGGGGGGAAGAACACCGGGGAGCTGTTTTTT. As protein: CSVELAGGKNTGELFF.

This sequence joins TRBV13 and TRBJ2-5, with 7 bases fitting TRBD2. CDR3 length: 15 residues. Germline CDR1 reads PRHDT; CDR2 reads FYEKMQ (reference sequence). Trimming at V came to 5 bases and at J to 0 bases, leaving 6 bases not matched to a gene. CDR3 amino acids: CASSPSRGDQETQYF. The CDR3 DNA follows: TGTGCCAGCAGCCCAAGCCGGGGGGACCAAGAGACCCAGTACTTC.

In its sample, this clonotype was seen a few times. The V and J genes are TRBV10-3 and TRBJ2-7, with 7 bases fitting TRBD1. In germline, CDR1 is ENHRY, CDR2 SYGVKD. The V gene end was trimmed by 2 bases and the J gene end by 4 bases; junction bases not matched to a gene: 5. The length of the CDR3 is 14 residues. The CDR3 bases are TGTGCCATCAGTGAGGGATTACAGGGGTACGAGCAGTACTTC. Its translation is CAISEGLQGYEQYF.